This is a list of T cell receptor beta chains from one sample in a study of T cells after yellow fever vaccination. TCRdb independently ran MiXCR on the 5' RACE reads; one entry per CDR3 protein. The sample has 100,000 to 150,000 distinct CDR3 sequences; nearly 7.5% are singletons. This sample comprised CD4+ T cells sorted from PBMCs, obtained 10 to 11 days after the first yellow fever vaccination. The receptors here all came from a man aged 18 to 35 who received the YFV17D yellow fever vaccine. The CDR3 runs from the conserved cysteine through the conserved F or W. The order of the fields is D gene, CDR3 length, clone size, V gene, J gene, CDR3 protein, CDR3 DNA. The D gene is left open where the match is weak. A clone size is listed for some rows: how often the clone was seen (once, few, many), or a class if it is expanded.

d_call: -; cdr3_length: 14; clone_size: many; v_call: TRBV20-1; j_call: TRBJ2-7; cdr3_aa: CSARMATNSYEQYF; cdr3_nt: TGCAGTGCTAGAATGGCGACTAATTCCTACGAGCAGTACTTC
d_call: TRBD1; cdr3_length: 14; clone_size: many; v_call: TRBV27; j_call: TRBJ1-6; cdr3_aa: CASSLLTGTRPLHF; cdr3_nt: TGTGCCAGCAGTTTACTGACAGGGACAAGACCCCTCCACTTT
d_call: -; cdr3_length: 14; clone_size: -; v_call: TRBV5-1; j_call: TRBJ2-7; cdr3_aa: CASSLASNSYEQYF; cdr3_nt: TGCGCCAGCAGCTTGGCTAGCAATTCCTACGAGCAGTACTTC
d_call: -; cdr3_length: 15; clone_size: many; v_call: TRBV7-9; j_call: TRBJ2-3; cdr3_aa: CASSFRGRSTDTQYF; cdr3_nt: TGTGCCAGCAGCTTCCGCGGGCGGAGCACAGATACGCAGTATTTT
d_call: TRBD2; cdr3_length: 15; clone_size: many; v_call: TRBV5-4; j_call: TRBJ2-5; cdr3_aa: CASSPGGPEGETQYF; cdr3_nt: TGTGCCAGCAGCCCGGGGGGACCAGAAGGGGAGACCCAGTACTTC
d_call: -; cdr3_length: 12; clone_size: many; v_call: TRBV12-3/TRBV12-4; j_call: TRBJ2-7; cdr3_aa: CASSRDIYEQYF; cdr3_nt: TGTGCCAGCAGCCGGGATATCTACGAGCAGTACTTC
d_call: -; cdr3_length: 14; clone_size: -; v_call: TRBV4-3; j_call: TRBJ1-5; cdr3_aa: CASSQELKNQPQHF; cdr3_nt: TGCGCCAGCAGCCAAGAGTTAAAAAATCAGCCCCAGCATTTT
d_call: -; cdr3_length: 14; clone_size: -; v_call: TRBV9; j_call: TRBJ2-5; cdr3_aa: CASSAAGAPETQYF; cdr3_nt: TGTGCCAGCAGCGCGGCGGGGGCCCCGGAGACCCAGTACTTC
d_call: -; cdr3_length: 15; clone_size: many; v_call: TRBV6-2/TRBV6-3; j_call: TRBJ1-2; cdr3_aa: CASRPQDWDGYGYTF; cdr3_nt: TGTGCCAGCAGACCACAGGATTGGGACGGCTATGGCTACACCTTC
d_call: -; cdr3_length: 12; clone_size: many; v_call: TRBV11-2; j_call: TRBJ2-3; cdr3_aa: CASSPQADTQYF; cdr3_nt: TGTGCCAGCAGTCCCCAGGCAGATACGCAGTATTTT
d_call: -; cdr3_length: 15; clone_size: many; v_call: TRBV3-1; j_call: TRBJ1-5; cdr3_aa: CASSQGPGAVQPQHF; cdr3_nt: TGTGCCAGCAGCCAAGGCCCAGGGGCCGTTCAGCCCCAGCATTTT
d_call: -; cdr3_length: 15; clone_size: many; v_call: TRBV7-2; j_call: TRBJ1-5; cdr3_aa: CASREGRGSNQPQHF; cdr3_nt: TGTGCCAGCAGGGAGGGGAGGGGTAGCAATCAGCCCCAGCATTTT
d_call: -; cdr3_length: 13; clone_size: many; v_call: TRBV3-1; j_call: TRBJ1-5; cdr3_aa: CASSQDLNQPQHF; cdr3_nt: TGTGCCAGCAGCCAAGACCTCAATCAGCCCCAGCATTTT
d_call: -; cdr3_length: 17; clone_size: many; v_call: TRBV4-1; j_call: TRBJ2-1; cdr3_aa: CASSLTPFTVSYNEQFF; cdr3_nt: TGCGCCAGCAGCCTGACCCCCTTCACTGTCTCCTACAATGAGCAGTTCTTC
d_call: TRBD2; cdr3_length: 13; clone_size: many; v_call: TRBV7-3; j_call: TRBJ2-1; cdr3_aa: CASSSTSDNEQFF; cdr3_nt: TGTGCCAGCAGCTCGACTAGCGACAATGAGCAGTTCTTC
d_call: -; cdr3_length: 13; clone_size: few; v_call: TRBV6-6; j_call: TRBJ2-7; cdr3_aa: CASSPGRAYEQYF; cdr3_nt: TGTGCCAGCAGTCCCGGACGGGCCTACGAGCAGTACTTC
d_call: TRBD1; cdr3_length: 12; clone_size: many; v_call: TRBV5-1; j_call: TRBJ2-3; cdr3_aa: CASRQGADTQYF; cdr3_nt: TGCGCCAGCAGACAGGGGGCAGATACGCAGTATTTT
d_call: TRBD1; cdr3_length: 13; clone_size: many; v_call: TRBV7-3; j_call: TRBJ1-1; cdr3_aa: CASSLDRDTEAFF; cdr3_nt: TGTGCCAGCAGCTTAGACAGGGACACTGAAGCTTTCTTT
d_call: TRBD1; cdr3_length: 17; clone_size: many; v_call: TRBV7-8; j_call: TRBJ1-3; cdr3_aa: CASSLNPTGVSGNTIYF; cdr3_nt: TGTGCCAGCAGCCTTAACCCGACAGGGGTATCTGGAAACACCATATATTTT
d_call: TRBD2; cdr3_length: 16; clone_size: -; v_call: TRBV4-2; j_call: TRBJ2-5; cdr3_aa: CASSQDRAGGPWTQYF; cdr3_nt: TGTGCCAGCAGCCAAGATCGAGCGGGGGGGCCTTGGACCCAGTACTTC
d_call: -; cdr3_length: 15; clone_size: many; v_call: TRBV7-6; j_call: TRBJ2-2; cdr3_aa: CASSDAPVNTGELFF; cdr3_nt: TGTGCCAGCAGCGACGCACCGGTGAACACCGGGGAGCTGTTTTTT
d_call: TRBD2; cdr3_length: 16; clone_size: many; v_call: TRBV12-3/TRBV12-4; j_call: TRBJ2-5; cdr3_aa: CASSAPSGGAYETQYF; cdr3_nt: TGTGCCAGCAGTGCCCCTAGCGGGGGGGCCTATGAGACCCAGTACTTC
d_call: -; cdr3_length: 13; clone_size: many; v_call: TRBV7-6; j_call: TRBJ1-5; cdr3_aa: CASHGEINQPQHF; cdr3_nt: TGTGCCAGCCACGGAGAAATCAATCAGCCCCAGCATTTT
d_call: TRBD1; cdr3_length: 14; clone_size: many; v_call: TRBV20-1; j_call: TRBJ2-2; cdr3_aa: CSASTGVNTGELFF; cdr3_nt: TGCAGTGCCTCCACAGGGGTGAACACCGGGGAGCTGTTTTTT
d_call: -; cdr3_length: 17; clone_size: few; v_call: TRBV24-1; j_call: TRBJ2-6; cdr3_aa: CATSAAPPGSGANVLTF; cdr3_nt: TGTGCCACCAGTGCAGCCCCCCCGGGGTCTGGGGCCAACGTCCTGACTTTC
d_call: -; cdr3_length: 13; clone_size: many; v_call: TRBV20-1; j_call: TRBJ2-2; cdr3_aa: CSARLTASGELFF; cdr3_nt: TGCAGTGCTAGATTGACCGCTAGCGGGGAGCTGTTTTTT
d_call: TRBD2; cdr3_length: 15; clone_size: many; v_call: TRBV4-2; j_call: TRBJ2-3; cdr3_aa: CASSQIAGATDTQYF; cdr3_nt: TGTGCCAGCAGCCAAATAGCGGGGGCCACAGATACGCAGTATTTT
d_call: TRBD1; cdr3_length: 16; clone_size: few; v_call: TRBV5-1; j_call: TRBJ2-6; cdr3_aa: CASSFRQGSGANVLTF; cdr3_nt: TGCGCCAGCAGCTTCCGACAGGGCTCTGGGGCCAACGTCCTGACTTTC
d_call: -; cdr3_length: 14; clone_size: -; v_call: TRBV19; j_call: TRBJ2-3; cdr3_aa: CASRSLSLTDTQYF; cdr3_nt: TGTGCCAGTAGGAGCCTTTCTCTCACAGATACGCAGTATTTT
d_call: -; cdr3_length: 15; clone_size: many; v_call: TRBV7-2; j_call: TRBJ1-2; cdr3_aa: CASSLDAGFGYGYTF; cdr3_nt: TGTGCCAGCAGCTTAGATGCGGGATTCGGCTATGGCTACACCTTC
d_call: -; cdr3_length: 17; clone_size: few; v_call: TRBV5-1; j_call: TRBJ2-3; cdr3_aa: CASSLFRGEVIPDTQYF; cdr3_nt: TGCGCCAGCAGCTTGTTTAGGGGCGAGGTGATCCCAGATACGCAGTATTTT
d_call: TRBD2; cdr3_length: 15; clone_size: few; v_call: TRBV12-3/TRBV12-4; j_call: TRBJ2-1; cdr3_aa: CASRVLGGGNNEQFF; cdr3_nt: TGTGCCAGCAGGGTCCTGGGGGGGGGGAACAATGAGCAGTTCTTC
d_call: TRBD2; cdr3_length: 17; clone_size: few; v_call: TRBV5-4; j_call: TRBJ2-2; cdr3_aa: CASSTLAGATNTGELFF; cdr3_nt: TGTGCCAGCAGCACCCTAGCGGGGGCGACGAACACCGGGGAGCTGTTTTTT
d_call: -; cdr3_length: 15; clone_size: few; v_call: TRBV3-1; j_call: TRBJ2-5; cdr3_aa: CASSYRVGGKETQYF; cdr3_nt: TGTGCCAGCAGCTACAGGGTGGGGGGAAAAGAGACCCAGTACTTC
d_call: -; cdr3_length: 15; clone_size: many; v_call: TRBV7-2; j_call: TRBJ2-3; cdr3_aa: CASSPGPWGTDTQYF; cdr3_nt: TGTGCCAGCAGCCCAGGACCATGGGGGACAGATACGCAGTATTTT
d_call: TRBD2; cdr3_length: 15; clone_size: many; v_call: TRBV7-2; j_call: TRBJ2-5; cdr3_aa: CASSFAGGAGETQYF; cdr3_nt: TGTGCCAGCAGCTTCGCCGGGGGGGCTGGTGAGACCCAGTACTTC
d_call: -; cdr3_length: 13; clone_size: many; v_call: TRBV29-1; j_call: TRBJ2-2; cdr3_aa: CSVKYHTDGELFF; cdr3_nt: TGCAGCGTTAAATATCACACAGACGGGGAGCTGTTTTTT
d_call: -; cdr3_length: 16; clone_size: few; v_call: TRBV12-3/TRBV12-4; j_call: TRBJ1-3; cdr3_aa: CASSLGRTISGNTIYF; cdr3_nt: TGTGCCAGCAGTTTAGGACGGACAATCTCTGGAAACACCATATATTTT
d_call: -; cdr3_length: 13; clone_size: -; v_call: TRBV6-2/TRBV6-3; j_call: TRBJ2-3; cdr3_aa: CASSWVASDTQYF; cdr3_nt: TGTGCCAGCAGTTGGGTAGCGTCCGATACGCAGTATTTT
d_call: TRBD2; cdr3_length: 13; clone_size: many; v_call: TRBV7-2; j_call: TRBJ2-3; cdr3_aa: CASSRGEADTQYF; cdr3_nt: TGTGCCAGCAGTCGGGGGGAGGCAGATACGCAGTATTTT
d_call: TRBD1; cdr3_length: 12; clone_size: many; v_call: TRBV6-6; j_call: TRBJ2-5; cdr3_aa: CASRQGQETQYF; cdr3_nt: TGTGCCAGCAGACAGGGGCAAGAGACCCAGTACTTC
d_call: TRBD1; cdr3_length: 14; clone_size: many; v_call: TRBV20-1; j_call: TRBJ1-5; cdr3_aa: CSAFRDRGGQPQHF; cdr3_nt: TGCAGTGCTTTCCGGGACAGGGGAGGCCAGCCCCAGCATTTT
d_call: -; cdr3_length: 13; clone_size: many; v_call: TRBV5-1; j_call: TRBJ1-2; cdr3_aa: CASSFLSSYGYTF; cdr3_nt: TGCGCCAGCAGCTTTCTCAGTAGTTATGGCTACACCTTC
d_call: -; cdr3_length: 13; clone_size: many; v_call: TRBV7-2; j_call: TRBJ1-2; cdr3_aa: CASSSAEYYGYTF; cdr3_nt: TGTGCCAGCAGCTCCGCAGAATACTATGGCTACACCTTC
d_call: -; cdr3_length: 15; clone_size: many; v_call: TRBV5-1; j_call: TRBJ2-2; cdr3_aa: CASSLLGAGTGELFF; cdr3_nt: TGCGCCAGCAGCTTGCTGGGGGCGGGCACCGGGGAGCTGTTTTTT
d_call: TRBD1; cdr3_length: 14; clone_size: few; v_call: TRBV5-1; j_call: TRBJ2-7; cdr3_aa: CASSSPGQVNEQYF; cdr3_nt: TGCGCCAGCAGCTCGCCGGGACAGGTGAATGAGCAGTACTTC